One sample yielded the 6 T cell receptor beta chains listed below, sequenced in a study of vaccination and CD4 T cells after COVID-19. These receptors lack a known antigen. Treatment specified: roughly 10-day PBMC culture with coronavirus spike peptide pools or control peptides (ViraFEST assay). The Oncomine TCR Beta short-read assay sequenced DNA from cultured CD4+ T cells. TCRdb ran MiXCR on the PCR reads and lists one entry per CDR3 protein. The table lists over 10,000 distinct CDR3 sequences, approximately 57% of them singletons. Sequencing was done on a sample of CD4+ T cells from blood, cultured in vitro. The receptors stem from a human donor who had recovered from COVID-19.

The genes are TRBV28 and TRBJ1-3, with no clear D. Germline V gives CDR1 MDHEN, CDR2 SYDVKM. The CDR3 spans 13 residues. V lost 7 bases and J 5 bases, leaving 12 bases between the germline ends. CDR3 loop: CASTAPLRNTIYF. The CDR3 DNA reads TGTGCCAGCACCGCTCCTCTTAGAAACACCATATATTTT.

The chain carries TRBV20-1 and TRBJ2-3, with 7 bases identical to TRBD1. The CDR3 sequence is 15 residues long. Germline assignment: CDR1 DFQATT and CDR2 SNEGSKA (reference sequence). Unmatched junction bases numbered 8, after V lost 2 bases and J lost 3 bases. CDR3 in amino acids: CSARKGALLTDTQYF. In nucleotides, the CDR3 is TGCAGTGCTAGAAAGGGGGCACTTCTAACAGATACGCAGTATTTT.

The chain is built from TRBV28 and TRBJ1-1; 9 bases align to TRBD1. V dropped 1 base and J dropped 6; count of bases not matched to a gene: 6. Germline lookup yields CDR1 MDHEN and CDR2 SYDVKM. This CDR3 contains 15 residues. CDR3 loop: CASSLLGQGIPEAFF. Here the CDR3 DNA reads TGTGCCAGCAGTTTATTGGGACAGGGAATACCTGAAGCTTTCTTT.

The rearrangement uses TRBV2 and TRBJ2-5, with 9 bases matching TRBD1. Germline V gives CDR1 SNHLY, CDR2 FYNNEI. The CDR3 runs to 15 residues. V gave up 8 bases and J gave up 4 bases; unmatched junction bases: 11. The CDR3 DNA reads TGTGCCAGCCGCTGGGACAGGGACCTTATAGAGACCCAGTACTTC. Translated, it gives CASRWDRDLIETQYF. The complete variable domain, with remaining parts taken from reference TRBV2 and TRBJ2-5, reads EPEVTQTPSHQVTQMGQEVILRCVPISNHLYFYWYRQILGQKVEFLVSFYNNEISEKSEIFDDQFSVERPDGSNFTLKIRSTKLEDSAMYFCASRWDRDLIETQYFGPGTRLLVL.

This clonotype was recorded a few times. V usage is TRBV2 and J usage is TRBJ1-5; D remains ambiguous. Per the germline V gene, CDR1 is SNHLY and CDR2 is FYNNEI. V lost 8 bases and J 0 bases, leaving 8 bases between the germline ends. This CDR3 contains 13 residues. In nucleotides, the CDR3 is TGTGCCAGCGAACGGAATAGCAATCAGCCCCAGCATTTT. Translated, it gives CASERNSNQPQHF.

This sequence joins TRBV10-3 and TRBJ1-1; D perhaps matches TRBD1 (5 bases). The CDR3 sequence is 11 residues long. Germline V gene sequence: CDR1 ENHRY, CDR2 SYGVKD. The V and J ends lost 10 bases and 10 bases respectively, with 16 bases between them. The CDR3 nucleotides are TGTGCCAGCGTTTCAGGGACGGGAGCTTTCTTT. It translates to CASVSGTGAFF.